This TCR beta chain was found in a study of cytomegalovirus exposure and HLA in healthy donors. About the research overall: T cells numbering about 180 million yielded some 100 million unique TCR beta sequences in an earlier analysis. The study, taken as a whole, reports: Productive status was seen about 87% or about 30% of the time for most TCR beta V segments in an earlier analysis. V segments that were indistinguishable, TRBV6-2 and TRBV6-3 among them, were omitted from analysis. A later analysis, which compared TCR beta chains of equal frequency, found the HLA-associated ones more clonally expanded.

PCR involved 60 Vbeta and 13 Jbeta primers. Only in-frame clones appear in the TCRdb table, and some are missing; sequencing was by immunoSEQ multiplex PCR. The data contain more than 200,000 clones, roughly 80% of them singletons. Germline CDR1 MRHNA, CDR2 SNTAGT. V was cut by 6 bases and J by 1 base, with 9 bases left in between. The CDR3 length is 13 residues. About this clone: Its antigen is unknown.

The chain recombines TRBV6-4 with TRBJ1-1, with TRBD1 as a possible D gene (5 bases). The receptor was isolated from a girl aged 10 to 17 in good health and CMV-seronegative. The sequenced material came from PBMCs. CDR3: CASSRQQNTEAFF. DNA for the CDR3: TGTGCCAGCAGCAGACAGCAGAACACTGAAGCTTTCTTT.